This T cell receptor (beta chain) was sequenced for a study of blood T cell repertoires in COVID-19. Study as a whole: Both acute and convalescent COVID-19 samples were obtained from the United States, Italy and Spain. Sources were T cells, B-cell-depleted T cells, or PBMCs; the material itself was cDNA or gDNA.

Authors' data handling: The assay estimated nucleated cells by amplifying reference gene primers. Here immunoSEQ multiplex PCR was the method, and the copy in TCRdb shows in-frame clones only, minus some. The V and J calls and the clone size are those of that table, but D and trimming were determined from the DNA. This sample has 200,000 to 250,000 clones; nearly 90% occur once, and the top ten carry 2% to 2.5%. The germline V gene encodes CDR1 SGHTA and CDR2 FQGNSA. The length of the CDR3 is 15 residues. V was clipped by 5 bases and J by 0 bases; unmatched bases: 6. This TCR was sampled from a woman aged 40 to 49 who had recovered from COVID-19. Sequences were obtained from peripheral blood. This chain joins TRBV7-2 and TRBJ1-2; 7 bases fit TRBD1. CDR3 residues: CASSRDRDANYGYTF. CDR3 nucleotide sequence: TGTGCCAGCAGCCGTGACAGGGACGCTAACTATGGCTACACCTTC.